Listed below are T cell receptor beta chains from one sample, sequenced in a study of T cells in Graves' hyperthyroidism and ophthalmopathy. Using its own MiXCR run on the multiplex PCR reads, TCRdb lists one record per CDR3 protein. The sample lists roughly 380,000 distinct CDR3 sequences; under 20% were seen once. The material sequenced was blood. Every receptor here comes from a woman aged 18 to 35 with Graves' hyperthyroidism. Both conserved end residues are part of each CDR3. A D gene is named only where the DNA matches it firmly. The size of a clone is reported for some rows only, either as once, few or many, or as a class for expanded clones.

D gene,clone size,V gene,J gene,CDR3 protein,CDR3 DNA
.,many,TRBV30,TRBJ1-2,CAWSLGPVYGYTF,TGTGCCTGGAGCTTGGGGCCGGTCTATGGCTACACCTTC
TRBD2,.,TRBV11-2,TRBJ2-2,CASSLETSGNTGELFF,TGTGCCAGCAGCTTAGAGACTAGCGGTAACACCGGGGAGCTGTTTTTT
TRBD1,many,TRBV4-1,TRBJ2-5,CASSQRRTGDVKETQYF,TGCGCCAGCAGCCAGAGACGGACAGGGGATGTGAAAGAGACCCAGTACTTC
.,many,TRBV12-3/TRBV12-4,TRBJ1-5,CASRSGSGTQPQHF,TGTGCCAGCAGATCAGGGTCAGGGACTCAGCCCCAGCATTTT
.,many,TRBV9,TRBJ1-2,CASSAEVYGYTF,TGTGCCAGCAGCGCAGAGGTCTATGGCTACACCTTC
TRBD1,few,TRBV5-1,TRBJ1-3,CASSFRGTAGPARNTIYF,TGCGCCAGCAGCTTTAGGGGGACAGCCGGGCCGGCCCGAAACACCATATATTTT
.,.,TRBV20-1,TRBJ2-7,CSARSEANRYDQYF,TGCAGTGCTAGATCAGAGGCGAATAGATACGATCAGTACTTC
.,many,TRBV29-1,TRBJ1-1,CSVVEVMNTEAFF,TGCAGCGTTGTCGAGGTCATGAACACTGAAGCTTTCTTT
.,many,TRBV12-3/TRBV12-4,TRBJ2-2,CASSLGSGANTGELFF,TGTGCCAGCAGTTTAGGGTCGGGGGCGAACACCGGGGAGCTGTTTTTT
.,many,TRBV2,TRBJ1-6,CASVGGFPSNSPLHF,TGTGCCAGCGTCGGGGGGTTCCCTTCAAATTCACCCCTCCACTTT
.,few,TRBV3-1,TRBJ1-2,CASSRLSYGYTF,TGTGCCAGCAGCCGACTTAGCTATGGCTACACCTTC
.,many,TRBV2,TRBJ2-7,CASRPTGREQYF,TGTGCCAGCAGACCTACAGGCCGCGAGCAGTACTTC
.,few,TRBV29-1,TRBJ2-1,CSVLGPVTYNEQFF,TGCAGCGTGTTAGGGCCCGTAACCTACAATGAGCAGTTCTTC
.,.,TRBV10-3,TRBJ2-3,CTISEQPRPNTDTQYF,TGTACCATCAGTGAGCAGCCTCGGCCTAACACAGATACGCAGTATTTT
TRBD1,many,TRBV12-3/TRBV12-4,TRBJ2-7,CASSFGTGGSYEQYF,TGTGCCAGCAGTTTTGGGACAGGGGGCTCCTACGAGCAGTACTTC
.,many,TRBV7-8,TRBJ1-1,CASSLQPGAGTEAFF,TGTGCCAGCAGCTTACAACCGGGCGCGGGAACTGAAGCTTTCTTT
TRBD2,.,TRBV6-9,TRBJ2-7,CASSTPRDYKYEQYF,TGTGCCAGCAGTACCCCACGGGACTATAAGTACGAGCAGTACTTC
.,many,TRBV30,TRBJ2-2,CALPREALDTGELFF,TGTGCCCTACCCAGGGAGGCATTGGACACCGGGGAGCTGTTTTTT
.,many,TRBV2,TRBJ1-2,CASSDDGSDGYTF,TGTGCCAGCAGTGATGACGGATCTGATGGCTACACCTTC
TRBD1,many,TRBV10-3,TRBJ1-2,CAITTDTGQGGYTF,TGTGCCATCACCACGGACACGGGACAGGGTGGCTACACCTTC
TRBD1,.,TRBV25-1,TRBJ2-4,CASSGAGGWDIQYF,TGTGCCAGCAGTGGGGCAGGGGGCTGGGACATTCAGTACTTC
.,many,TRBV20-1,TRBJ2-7,CSAPRGWTEQYF,TGCAGTGCTCCGAGGGGGTGGACCGAGCAGTACTTC
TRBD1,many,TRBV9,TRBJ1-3,CASNTGQGGNTIYF,TGTGCCAGCAACACTGGACAGGGGGGAAACACCATATATTTT
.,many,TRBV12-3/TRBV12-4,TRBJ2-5,CASSSKRLETQYF,TGTGCCAGCAGTTCCAAGAGGCTGGAGACCCAGTACTTC
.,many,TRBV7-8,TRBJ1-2,CASSFWINYGYTF,TGTGCCAGCAGCTTTTGGATTAACTATGGCTACACCTTC
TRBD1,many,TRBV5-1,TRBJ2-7,CASSLGDRDDEQYF,TGCGCCAGCAGCTTGGGGGACAGGGATGACGAGCAGTACTTC
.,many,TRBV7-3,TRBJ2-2,CASSLAHANTGELFF,TGTGCCAGCAGCTTAGCCCACGCGAACACCGGGGAGCTGTTTTTT
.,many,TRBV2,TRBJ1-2,CASSERGDGYTF,TGTGCCAGCAGTGAGCGAGGAGATGGCTACACCTTC
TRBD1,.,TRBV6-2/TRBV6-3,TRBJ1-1,CASSTDLTGGTEAFF,TGTGCCAGCAGTACGGATTTGACAGGGGGAACTGAAGCTTTCTTT
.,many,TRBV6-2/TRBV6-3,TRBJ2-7,CASSYAPSAVRVPNYEQYF,TGTGCCAGCAGTTACGCCCCCTCGGCAGTCCGAGTCCCGAACTACGAGCAGTACTTC
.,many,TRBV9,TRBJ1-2,CASSAVPGPNYGYTF,TGTGCCAGCAGCGCAGTACCGGGACCTAACTATGGCTACACCTTC
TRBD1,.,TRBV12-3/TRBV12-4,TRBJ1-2,CASSLAATWGTANYGYTF,TGTGCCAGCAGTTTAGCGGCGACCTGGGGGACAGCTAACTATGGCTACACCTTC
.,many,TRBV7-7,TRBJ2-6,CASSPDHPLSGANVLTF,TGTGCTAGCAGCCCCGATCACCCACTCTCTGGGGCCAACGTCCTGACTTTC
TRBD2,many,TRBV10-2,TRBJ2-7,CASRAGVEQYF,TGCGCCAGCAGGGCGGGGGTGGAGCAGTACTTC
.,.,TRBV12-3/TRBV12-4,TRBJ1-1,CASSFMARGDTEAFF,TGTGCCAGCAGTTTTATGGCTCGGGGGGACACTGAAGCTTTCTTT
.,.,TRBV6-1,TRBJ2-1,CASSLEGGGYNEQFF,TGTGCCAGCAGCCTAGAGGGGGGCGGGTACAATGAGCAGTTCTTC
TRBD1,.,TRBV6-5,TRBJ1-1,CASSYSSRTGQNTEAFF,TGTGCCAGCAGTTACTCGTCTAGGACAGGGCAGAACACTGAAGCTTTCTTT
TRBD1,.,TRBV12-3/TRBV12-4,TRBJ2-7,CASSLGQGKYF,TGTGCCAGCAGTTTGGGACAGGGCAAGTACTTC
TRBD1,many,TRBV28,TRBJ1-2,CASAGQYYGYTF,TGTGCCAGCGCGGGACAGTACTATGGCTACACCTTC
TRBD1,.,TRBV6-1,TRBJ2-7,CASSMGQIRDEQYF,TGTGCCAGCAGCATGGGACAGATAAGGGACGAGCAGTACTTC
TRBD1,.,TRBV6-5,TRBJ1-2,CASSYWDRGRGYTF,TGTGCCAGCAGTTACTGGGACAGGGGACGGGGCTACACCTTC
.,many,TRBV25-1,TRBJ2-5,CASSGGYRRTQYF,TGTGCCAGCAGTGGAGGCTACAGGAGAACCCAGTACTTC
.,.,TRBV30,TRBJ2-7,CAWSGTHSSYEQYF,TGTGCCTGGAGTGGCACCCACAGCTCCTACGAGCAGTACTTC
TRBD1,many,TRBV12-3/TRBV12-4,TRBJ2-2,CASSRTQGPTGELFF,TGTGCCAGCAGCCGTACACAGGGGCCTACCGGGGAGCTGTTTTTT
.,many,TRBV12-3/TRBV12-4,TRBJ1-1,CASILGQQAEAFF,TGTGCCAGCATCCTCGGACAGCAAGCTGAAGCTTTCTTT
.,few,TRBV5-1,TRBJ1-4,CASSLQGLEDEKLFF,TGCGCCAGCAGCCTACAGGGACTGGAAGATGAAAAACTGTTTTTT
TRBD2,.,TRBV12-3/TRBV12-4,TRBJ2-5,CASSPGTSGGAEETQYF,TGTGCCAGCAGCCCCGGGACTAGCGGGGGGGCCGAAGAGACCCAGTACTTC
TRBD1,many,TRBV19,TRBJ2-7,CASSQTGGYEQYF,TGTGCCAGTAGTCAGACAGGGGGCTACGAGCAGTACTTC